This T cell receptor beta chain was identified in a study of identical twins. The study's findings and limits: Weaker excess twin sharing was observed in beta out-of-frame sequences.

TCRdb used MiXCR to reprocess the 5' RACE reads, holding one entry per CDR3 protein. The data contain about 520,000 distinct CDR3 sequences, roughly 21% of them singletons. This clonotype has ten or more counts. The antigen remains unidentified. The sample was also linked to a second study, of T cells expressing NK-cell markers.

This TCR derives from a woman aged 18-29 years in good health. Material: CD4+ T cells sorted from blood.

CDR3 sequence reads: CASSLPGMNYEQYF. CDR3 DNA: TGCGCCAGCAGCTTGCCTGGGATGAACTACGAGCAGTACTTC. The chain links TRBV5-1 to TRBJ2-7; no definite D call. V gave up 1 base and J gave up 3 bases, with 11 bases separating them. CDR3 length: 14 residues. Germline values: CDR1 SGHRS, CDR2 YFSETQ.